The entry below gives a single TCR beta chain sequence along with its context. Clones were sequenced by immunoSEQ multiplex PCR, and TCRdb holds only the in-frame ones, with some missing. The sample carries nearly 70,000 clones, 80% recorded once. This record belongs to a study of early stage breast cancer tumors. The length of the CDR3 is 12 residues. Deletions cut 8 bases from V and 5 bases from J, with 13 bases between. The germline V gene encodes CDR1 ENHRY and CDR2 SYGVKD. The J gene is TRBJ2-7, the V gene TRBV10-3; D gene uncertain. The specimen was blood. This sequence originates from a person aged 40 to 50 with breast cancer. CDR3 amino acids: CAIGADGDEQYF. CDR3 DNA sequence: TGTGCCATCGGAGCCGATGGGGACGAGCAGTACTTC.